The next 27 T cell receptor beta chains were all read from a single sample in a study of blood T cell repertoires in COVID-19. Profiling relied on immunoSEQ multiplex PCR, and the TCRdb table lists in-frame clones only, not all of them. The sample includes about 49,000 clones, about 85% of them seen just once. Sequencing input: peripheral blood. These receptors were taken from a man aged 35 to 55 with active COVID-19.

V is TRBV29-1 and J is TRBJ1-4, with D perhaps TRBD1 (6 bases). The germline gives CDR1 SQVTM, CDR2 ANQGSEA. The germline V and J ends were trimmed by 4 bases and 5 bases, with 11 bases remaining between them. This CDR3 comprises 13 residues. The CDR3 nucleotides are TGCAGCGTTGCGGGACAAGGGAATGAAAAACTGTTTTTT. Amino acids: CSVAGQGNEKLFF.

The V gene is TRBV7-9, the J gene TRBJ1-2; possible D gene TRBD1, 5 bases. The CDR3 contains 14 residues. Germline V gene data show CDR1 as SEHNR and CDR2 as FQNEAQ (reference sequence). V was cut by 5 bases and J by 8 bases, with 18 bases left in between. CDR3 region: CASSPDSSGWGYTF. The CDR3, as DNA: TGTGCCAGCAGCCCAGACAGTTCAGGGTGGGGCTACACCTTC.

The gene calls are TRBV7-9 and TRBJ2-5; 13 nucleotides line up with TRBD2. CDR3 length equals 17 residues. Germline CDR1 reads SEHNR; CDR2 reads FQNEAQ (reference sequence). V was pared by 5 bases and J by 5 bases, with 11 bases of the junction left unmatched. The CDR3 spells CASSRYPGLAGWETQYF. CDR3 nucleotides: TGTGCCAGCAGCCGGTATCCGGGACTAGCGGGATGGGAGACCCAGTACTTC.

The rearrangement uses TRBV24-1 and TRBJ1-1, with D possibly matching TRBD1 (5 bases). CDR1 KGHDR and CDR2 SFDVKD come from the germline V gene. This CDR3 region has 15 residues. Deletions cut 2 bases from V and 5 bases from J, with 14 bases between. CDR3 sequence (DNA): TGTGCCACCAGTGATTCTGGGGGTGGGGGGACTGAAGCTTTCTTT. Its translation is CATSDSGGGGTEAFF.

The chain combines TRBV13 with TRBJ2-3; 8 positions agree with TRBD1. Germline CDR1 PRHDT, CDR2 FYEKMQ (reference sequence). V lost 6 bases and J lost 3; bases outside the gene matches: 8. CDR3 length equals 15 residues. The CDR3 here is CASRRQGWGTDTQYF. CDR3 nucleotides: TGTGCCAGCAGAAGACAGGGGTGGGGAACAGATACGCAGTATTTT.

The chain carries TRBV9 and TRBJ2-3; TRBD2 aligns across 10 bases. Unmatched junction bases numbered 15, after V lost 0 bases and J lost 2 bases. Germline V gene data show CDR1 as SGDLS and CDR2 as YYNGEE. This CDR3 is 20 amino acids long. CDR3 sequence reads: CASSVVSGLAGVIHTDTQYF. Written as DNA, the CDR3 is TGTGCCAGCAGCGTAGTATCGGGGCTAGCGGGAGTAATACACACAGATACGCAGTATTTT.

CDR3 nucleotides: TGCAGTGCTAGTAAGGGTGCCCCAGGGTTCCGAACAGATACGCAGTATTTT. Its protein is CSASKGAPGFRTDTQYF. The genes are TRBV20-1 and TRBJ2-3, with a weak D call TRBD1 (5 bases). There are 17 residues in the CDR3. Germline V gene sequence: CDR1 DFQATT, CDR2 SNEGSKA (reference sequence). The ends were cut back, 3 bases at V and 3 bases at J, with 22 bases in the middle.

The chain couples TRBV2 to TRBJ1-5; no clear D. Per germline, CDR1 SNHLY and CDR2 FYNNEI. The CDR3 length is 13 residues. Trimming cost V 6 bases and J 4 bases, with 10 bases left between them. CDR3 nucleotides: TGTGCCAGCAGCAGTTCCTTTAATCAGCCCCAGCATTTT. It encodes CASSSSFNQPQHF.

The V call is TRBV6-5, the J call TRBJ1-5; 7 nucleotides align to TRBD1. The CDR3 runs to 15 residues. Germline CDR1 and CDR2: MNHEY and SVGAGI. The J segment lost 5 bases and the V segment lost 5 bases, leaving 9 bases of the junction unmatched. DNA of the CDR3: TGTGCCAGCAGTCTTGCCACAGGGGACGATCAGCCCCAGCATTTT. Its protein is CASSLATGDDQPQHF.

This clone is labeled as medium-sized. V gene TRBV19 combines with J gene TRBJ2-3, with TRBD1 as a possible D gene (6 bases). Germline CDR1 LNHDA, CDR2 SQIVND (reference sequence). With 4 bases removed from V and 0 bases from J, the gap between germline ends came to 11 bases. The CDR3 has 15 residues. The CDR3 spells CASSNPGTSTDTQYF. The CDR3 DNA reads TGTGCCAGTAGTAACCCCGGGACAAGCACAGATACGCAGTATTTT.

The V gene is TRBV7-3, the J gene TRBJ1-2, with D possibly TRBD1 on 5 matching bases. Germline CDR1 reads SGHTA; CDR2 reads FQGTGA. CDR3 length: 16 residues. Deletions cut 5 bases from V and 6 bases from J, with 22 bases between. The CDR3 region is CASSPPGRGTVDGYTF. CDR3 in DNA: TGTGCCAGCAGCCCACCGGGGAGGGGTACTGTGGATGGCTACACCTTC.

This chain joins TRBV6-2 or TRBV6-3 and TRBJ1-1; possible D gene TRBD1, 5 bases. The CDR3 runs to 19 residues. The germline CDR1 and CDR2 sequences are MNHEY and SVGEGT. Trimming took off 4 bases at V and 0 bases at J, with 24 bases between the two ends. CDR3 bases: TGTGCCAGCAGTTGGGCCCCGGCAGGGAAGAGATTTATGAACACTGAAGCTTTCTTT. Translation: CASSWAPAGKRFMNTEAFF.

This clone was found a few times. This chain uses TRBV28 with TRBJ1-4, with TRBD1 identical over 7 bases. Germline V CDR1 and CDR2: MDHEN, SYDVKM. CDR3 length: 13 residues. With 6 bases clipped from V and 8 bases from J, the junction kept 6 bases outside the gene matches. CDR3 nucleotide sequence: TGTGCCAGCAGGCAGGCGGACAGGGAAAAACTGTTTTTT. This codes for CASRQADREKLFF.

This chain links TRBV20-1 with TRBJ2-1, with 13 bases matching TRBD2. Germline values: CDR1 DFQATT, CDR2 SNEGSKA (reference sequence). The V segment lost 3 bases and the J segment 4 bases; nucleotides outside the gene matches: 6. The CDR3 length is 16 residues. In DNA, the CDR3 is TGCAGTGCTAGTCAACTAGCGGGAGGGATATACAATGAGCAGTTCTTC. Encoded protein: CSASQLAGGIYNEQFF.

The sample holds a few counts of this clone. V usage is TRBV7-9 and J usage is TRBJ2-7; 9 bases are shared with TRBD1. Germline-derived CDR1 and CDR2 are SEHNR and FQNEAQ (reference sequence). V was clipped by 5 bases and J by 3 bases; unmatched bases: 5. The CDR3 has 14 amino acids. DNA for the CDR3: TGTGCCAGCAGCCCCCGACAGGGGGTCTACGAGCAGTACTTC. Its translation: CASSPRQGVYEQYF.

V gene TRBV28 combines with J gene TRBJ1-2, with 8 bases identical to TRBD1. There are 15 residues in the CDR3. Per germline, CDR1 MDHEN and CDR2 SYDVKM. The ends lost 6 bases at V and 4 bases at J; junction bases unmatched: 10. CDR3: CASRRPGQVFYGYTF. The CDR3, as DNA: TGTGCCAGCAGAAGACCGGGACAGGTCTTCTATGGCTACACCTTC.

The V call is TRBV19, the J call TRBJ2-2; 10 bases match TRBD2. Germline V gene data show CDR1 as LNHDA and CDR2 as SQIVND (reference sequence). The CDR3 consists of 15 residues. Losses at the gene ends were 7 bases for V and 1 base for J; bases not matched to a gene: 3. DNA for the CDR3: TGTGCCAGTACCAGGACTAGCGGGAACACCGGGGAGCTGTTTTTT. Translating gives CASTRTSGNTGELFF.

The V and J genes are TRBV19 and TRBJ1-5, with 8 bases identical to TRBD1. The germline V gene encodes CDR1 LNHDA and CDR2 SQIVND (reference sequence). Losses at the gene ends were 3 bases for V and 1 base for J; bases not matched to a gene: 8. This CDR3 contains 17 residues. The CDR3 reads CASSIKSGTGSNQPQHF. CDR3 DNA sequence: TGTGCCAGTAGTATTAAAAGTGGGACAGGCAGCAATCAGCCCCAGCATTTT.

CDR3 sequence: CASSGQGRDYGYTF. The CDR3, as DNA: TGTGCCAGCAGTGGACAGGGCCGAGACTATGGCTACACCTTC. The V and J genes are TRBV5-4 and TRBJ1-2; 8 bases match TRBD1. Trimming cost V 5 bases and J 3 bases; bases outside gene matches: 6. The CDR3 spans 14 residues. CDR1 and CDR2 from the germline V gene are SGHNT and YYREEE (reference sequence).

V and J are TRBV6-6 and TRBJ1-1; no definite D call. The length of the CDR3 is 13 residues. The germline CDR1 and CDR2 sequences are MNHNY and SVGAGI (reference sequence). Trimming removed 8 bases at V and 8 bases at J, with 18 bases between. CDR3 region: CASSKIVTMEAFF. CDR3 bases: TGTGCCAGCTCGAAAATAGTAACCATGGAAGCTTTCTTT.

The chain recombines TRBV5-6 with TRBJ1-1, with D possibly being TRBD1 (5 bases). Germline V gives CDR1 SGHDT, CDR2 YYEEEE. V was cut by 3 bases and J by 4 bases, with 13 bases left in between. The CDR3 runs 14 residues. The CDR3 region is CASSWGGEATEAFF. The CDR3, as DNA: TGTGCCAGCAGCTGGGGCGGGGAGGCCACTGAAGCTTTCTTT.

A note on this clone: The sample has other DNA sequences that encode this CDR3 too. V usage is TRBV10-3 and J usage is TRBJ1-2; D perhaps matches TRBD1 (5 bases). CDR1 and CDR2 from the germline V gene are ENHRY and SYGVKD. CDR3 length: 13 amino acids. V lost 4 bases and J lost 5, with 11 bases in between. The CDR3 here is CAISGGGGYGYTF. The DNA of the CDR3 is TGTGCCATCAGTGGGGGCGGTGGGTATGGCTACACCTTC.

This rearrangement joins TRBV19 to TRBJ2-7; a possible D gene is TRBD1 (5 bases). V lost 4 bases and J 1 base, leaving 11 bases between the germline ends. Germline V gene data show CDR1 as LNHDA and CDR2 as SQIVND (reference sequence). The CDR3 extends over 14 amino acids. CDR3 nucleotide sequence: TGTGCCAGTAGTAGCGGACACCAGTCCTACGAGCAGTACTTC. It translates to CASSSGHQSYEQYF.

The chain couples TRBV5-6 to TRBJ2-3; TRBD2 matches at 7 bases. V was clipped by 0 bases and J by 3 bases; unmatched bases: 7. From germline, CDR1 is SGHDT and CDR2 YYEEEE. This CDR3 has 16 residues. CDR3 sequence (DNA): TGTGCCAGCAGCTTGGGACTAGCCGGACTTACAGATACGCAGTATTTT. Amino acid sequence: CASSLGLAGLTDTQYF.

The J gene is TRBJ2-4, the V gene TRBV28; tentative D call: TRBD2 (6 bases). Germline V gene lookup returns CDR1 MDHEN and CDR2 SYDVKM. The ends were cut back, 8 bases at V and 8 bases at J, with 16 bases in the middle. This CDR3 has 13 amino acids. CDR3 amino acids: CASAGGAQDIQYF. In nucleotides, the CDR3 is TGTGCCAGCGCTGGAGGGGCGCAGGACATTCAGTACTTC.

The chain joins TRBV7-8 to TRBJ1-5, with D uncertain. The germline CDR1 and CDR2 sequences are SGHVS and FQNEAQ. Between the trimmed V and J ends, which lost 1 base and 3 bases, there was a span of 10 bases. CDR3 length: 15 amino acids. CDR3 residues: CASSLVSDSNQPQHF. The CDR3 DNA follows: TGTGCCAGCAGCTTAGTTTCAGACTCCAATCAGCCCCAGCATTTT.

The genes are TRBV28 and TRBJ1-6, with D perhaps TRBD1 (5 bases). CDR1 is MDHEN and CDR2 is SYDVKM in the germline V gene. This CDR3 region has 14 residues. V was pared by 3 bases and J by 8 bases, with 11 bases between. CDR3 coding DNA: TGTGCCAGCAGTTTCGGCGGGGACCATTCACCCCTCCACTTT. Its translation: CASSFGGDHSPLHF. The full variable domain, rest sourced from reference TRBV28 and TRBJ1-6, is DVKVTQSSRYLVKRTGEKVFLECVQDMDHENMFWYRQDPGLGLRLIYFSYDVKMKEKGDIPEGYSVSREKKERFSLILESASTNQTSMYLCASSFGGDHSPLHFGNGTRLTVT.